This T cell receptor beta chain originates from a study of CD4 T cells in relation to SARS-CoV-2 and coronaviruses. The protocol was immunoSEQ multiplex PCR, while the TCRdb copy is restricted to in-frame clones and leaves out a portion. The profile shows about 56,000 clones, 92% of them singletons. With 7 bases clipped from V and 6 bases from J, the junction kept 19 bases outside the gene matches. From germline, CDR1 is SGDLS and CDR2 YYNGEE. The CDR3 sequence is 18 residues long. The receptor's source is an adult with COVID-19. The material sequenced was naive CD4+ T cells from PBMCs. Stated subset: naive CD4+ T cells isolated by negative enrichment. The rearrangement joins TRBV9 to TRBJ2-1, with 10 positions matching TRBD2. CDR3 DNA: TGTGCCAGCTCACTCCAACCGGGACTAGCGTCTGGGGGCAATGAGCAGTTCTTC. Amino acids: CASSLQPGLASGGNEQFF.